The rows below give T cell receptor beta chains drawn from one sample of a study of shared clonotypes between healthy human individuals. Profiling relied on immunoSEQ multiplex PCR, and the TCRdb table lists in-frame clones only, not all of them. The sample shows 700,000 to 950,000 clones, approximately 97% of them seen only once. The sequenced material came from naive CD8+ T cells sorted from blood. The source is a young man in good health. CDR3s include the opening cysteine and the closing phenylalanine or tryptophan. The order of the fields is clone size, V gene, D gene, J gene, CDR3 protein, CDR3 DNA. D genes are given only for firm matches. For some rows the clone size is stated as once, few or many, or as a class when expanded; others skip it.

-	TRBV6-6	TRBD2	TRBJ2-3	CASRGLAAGTQYF	TGTGCCAGCAGGGGACTAGCGGCAGGTACGCAGTATTTT
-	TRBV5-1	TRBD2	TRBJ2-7	CASSLPASGRADLSYEQYF	TGCGCCAGCAGCTTACCCGCTAGCGGGAGGGCCGATCTCTCGTACGAGCAGTACTTC
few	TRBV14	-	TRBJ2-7	CASSISRGALSYEQYF	TGTGCCAGCAGCATATCTCGCGGGGCCTTGTCCTACGAGCAGTACTTC
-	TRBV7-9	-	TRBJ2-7	CASSLASDYSYEQYF	TGTGCCAGCAGCTTAGCTTCGGACTACTCCTACGAGCAGTACTTC
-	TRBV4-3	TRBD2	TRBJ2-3	CASSLTSGGTDTQYF	TGCGCCAGCAGCCTAACTAGCGGAGGTACAGATACGCAGTATTTT
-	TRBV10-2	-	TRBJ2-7	CASSEPTGTESRGSYEQYF	TGCGCCAGCAGTGAGCCGACAGGGACTGAGTCGAGGGGGAGCTACGAGCAGTACTTC
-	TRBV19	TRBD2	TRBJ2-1	CASSGLAGYNEQFF	TGTGCCAGTAGTGGCCTAGCGGGATACAATGAGCAGTTCTTC
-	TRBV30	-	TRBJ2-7	CAWSVPGYYEQYF	TGTGCCTGGAGTGTACCCGGATATTACGAGCAGTACTTC
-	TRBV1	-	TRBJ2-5	CTSPSGVAALPQGQETQYF	TGCACCAGCCCCAGCGGGGTGGCGGCCCTTCCCCAAGGCCAAGAGACCCAGTACTTC
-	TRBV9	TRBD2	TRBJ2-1	CASSASLAGGNNEQFF	TGTGCCAGCAGCGCCTCCCTAGCGGGAGGGAACAATGAGCAGTTCTTC
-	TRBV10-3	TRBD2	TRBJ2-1	CAISAPSGTNNEQFF	TGTGCCATCAGTGCTCCTAGCGGGACCAACAATGAGCAGTTCTTC
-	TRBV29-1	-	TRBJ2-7	CSVGGDNSYEQYF	TGCAGCGTTGGGGGGGACAACTCCTACGAGCAGTACTTC
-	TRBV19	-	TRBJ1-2	CASSTYLGLDSANYGYTF	TGTGCCAGTAGTACCTATTTGGGCTTGGACAGCGCTAACTATGGCTACACCTTC
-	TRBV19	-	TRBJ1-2	CASSAGSGYTF	TGTGCCAGTAGCGCAGGGTCTGGCTACACCTTC
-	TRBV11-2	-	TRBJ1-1	CASSYPGLGQDTEAFF	TGTGCCAGCAGCTATCCAGGATTAGGGCAAGACACTGAAGCTTTCTTT
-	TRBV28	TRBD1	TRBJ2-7	CASSGDRFIGLSYEQYF	TGTGCCAGCAGCGGGGACAGGTTTATTGGTTTGTCCTACGAGCAGTACTTC
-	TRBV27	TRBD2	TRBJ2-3	CASSLSAAASGRVGMTDTQYF	TGTGCCAGCAGTTTATCGGCTGCGGCTAGCGGGAGAGTGGGGATGACAGATACGCAGTATTTT
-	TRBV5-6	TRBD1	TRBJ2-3	CASSSDRASHTQYF	TGTGCCAGCAGCTCTGACAGGGCCTCCCATACGCAGTATTTT
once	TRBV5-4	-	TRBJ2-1	CASSLTYNYNEQFF	TGTGCCAGCAGCTTGACCTACAACTACAATGAGCAGTTCTTC
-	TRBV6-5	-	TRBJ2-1	CASSYSTQSGNEQFF	TGTGCCAGCAGTTACTCGACCCAGAGCGGCAATGAGCAGTTCTTC
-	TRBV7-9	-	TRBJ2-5	CASSFPPGDRYQETQYF	TGTGCCAGCAGCTTTCCTCCGGGGGACCGGTACCAAGAGACCCAGTACTTC
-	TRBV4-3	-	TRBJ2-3	CASSQDKTGTQYF	TGCGCCAGCAGCCAAGACAAAACGGGGACGCAGTATTTT
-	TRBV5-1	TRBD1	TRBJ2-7	CASSLGDRVGEQYF	TGCGCCAGCAGCTTGGGGGACAGGGTAGGGGAGCAGTACTTC
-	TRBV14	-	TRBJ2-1	CASSTVGGTFYNEQFF	TGTGCCAGCAGCACCGTGGGGGGTACATTCTACAATGAGCAGTTCTTC
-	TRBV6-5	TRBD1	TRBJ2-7	CASSYDREGEQYF	TGTGCCAGCAGTTACGACAGGGAAGGCGAGCAGTACTTC
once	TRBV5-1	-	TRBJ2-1	CASSSARGRRTPGGEQFF	TGCGCCAGCAGCTCCGCCAGGGGGCGCAGAACCCCGGGGGGTGAGCAGTTCTTC
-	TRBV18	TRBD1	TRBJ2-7	CASQGAYEQYF	TGTGCCAGCCAGGGGGCCTACGAGCAGTACTTC
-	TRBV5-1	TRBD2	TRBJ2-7	CASSLDLAGGGYEQYF	TGCGCCAGCAGCTTAGATCTAGCGGGAGGAGGCTACGAGCAGTACTTC
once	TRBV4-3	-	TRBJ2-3	CASSQAVNTDTQYF	TGCGCCAGCAGCCAAGCTGTCAACACAGATACGCAGTATTTT
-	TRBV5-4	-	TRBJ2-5	CASSLVEETQYF	TGTGCCAGCAGCTTGGTGGAAGAGACCCAGTACTTC
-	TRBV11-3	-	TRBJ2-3	CASSFSQETSTDTQYF	TGTGCCAGCAGCTTCAGCCAAGAGACTAGCACAGATACGCAGTATTTT
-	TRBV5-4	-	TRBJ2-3	CASRLSGGARGPDTQYF	TGTGCCAGCAGGTTGTCGGGCGGGGCGAGGGGTCCAGATACGCAGTATTTT
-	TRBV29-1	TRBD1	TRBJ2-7	CSVEPSGQGYEQYF	TGCAGCGTTGAACCGTCGGGACAGGGCTACGAGCAGTACTTC
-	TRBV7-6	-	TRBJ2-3	CASSLAGGSTDTQYF	TGTGCCAGCAGCTTAGCCGGCGGGAGCACAGATACGCAGTATTTT
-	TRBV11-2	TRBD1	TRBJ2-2	CASSAISDRKNTGELFF	TGTGCCAGCAGCGCAATATCGGACAGGAAGAACACCGGGGAGCTGTTTTTT
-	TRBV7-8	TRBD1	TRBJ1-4	CASSPGTAGNEKLFF	TGTGCCAGCAGCCCTGGGACAGCGGGGAATGAAAAACTGTTTTTT
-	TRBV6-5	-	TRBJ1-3	CASKGDRWLGNTIYF	TGTGCCAGCAAGGGGGATCGGTGGTTAGGAAACACCATATATTTT
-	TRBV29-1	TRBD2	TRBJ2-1	CSGTTSPAGGNEQFF	TGCAGCGGGACCACGTCCCCAGCGGGAGGTAATGAGCAGTTCTTC
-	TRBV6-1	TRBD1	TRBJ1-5	CASSSDRGFNQPQHF	TGTGCCAGCAGTTCCGACAGGGGCTTCAATCAGCCCCAGCATTTT
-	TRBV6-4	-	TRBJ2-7	CASSPPDRPSYEQYF	TGTGCCAGCAGTCCACCCGACAGGCCCTCCTACGAGCAGTACTTC
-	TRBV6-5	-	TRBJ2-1	CASSPSVPYNEQFF	TGTGCCAGCAGCCCCAGTGTCCCCTACAATGAGCAGTTCTTC
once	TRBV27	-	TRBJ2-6	CASSSRTLSSNVLTF	TGTGCCAGCAGTTCCAGGACACTCTCTTCCAACGTCCTGACTTTC
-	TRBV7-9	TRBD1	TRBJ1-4	CASSFLDRGSEKLFF	TGTGCCAGCAGCTTTCTGGACAGGGGGTCTGAAAAACTGTTTTTT
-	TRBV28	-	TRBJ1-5	CASSFGQRHQPQHF	TGTGCCAGCAGTTTCGGGCAGAGACATCAGCCCCAGCATTTT
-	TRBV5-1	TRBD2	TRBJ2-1	CASSFGGRLAPRLNEQFF	TGCGCCAGCAGCTTTGGGGGGAGACTAGCCCCTCGATTAAATGAGCAGTTCTTC
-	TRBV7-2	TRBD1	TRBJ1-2	CASSLGQGKGYTF	TGTGCCAGCAGCTTAGGACAGGGGAAGGGCTACACCTTC
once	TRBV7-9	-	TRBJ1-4	CASSLPDTNEKLFF	TGTGCCAGCAGTCTGCCAGACACTAATGAAAAACTGTTTTTT
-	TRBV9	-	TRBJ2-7	CASSVALSYEQYF	TGTGCCAGCAGCGTAGCCCTCTCCTACGAGCAGTACTTC
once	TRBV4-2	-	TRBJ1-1	CASSQTTGNTEAFF	TGTGCCAGCAGCCAAACGACAGGGAACACTGAAGCTTTCTTT
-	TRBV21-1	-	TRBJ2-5	CASSKGTDSIGDHGGQYF	TGTGCCAGCAGCAAAGGGACCGACTCAATAGGGGATCACGGGGGCCAGTACTTC
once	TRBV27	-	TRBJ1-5	CASSSGTWDGGPQHF	TGTGCCAGCAGTTCGGGAACCTGGGATGGGGGGCCCCAGCATTTT
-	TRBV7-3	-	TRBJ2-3	CASSISLLDTQYF	TGTGCCAGCAGCATCAGCCTGTTGGATACGCAGTATTTT
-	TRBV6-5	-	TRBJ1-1	CASSYSAGLNTEAFF	TGTGCCAGCAGTTACTCGGCAGGCCTGAACACTGAAGCTTTCTTT
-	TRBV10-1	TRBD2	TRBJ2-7	CASSGSGSYEQYF	TGCGCCAGCAGTGGTAGCGGGAGCTACGAGCAGTACTTC